This T cell receptor (beta chain) was sequenced during a study of T cell responses to AZD1222 COVID-19 vaccine. Whole-study results and caveats: Donors, mostly white British, included more females; clonal diversity was possibly underestimated. The reported proportion of spike-specific TCRs targeting unmutated variant regions was nearly half. At study baseline, merely roughly 6 AZD1222 recipients were seropositive.

The assay was immunoSEQ multiplex PCR, and TCRdb's table has in-frame clones only and misses some. This sample has 95,000 to 150,000 clones; around 88% occur once, and the top ten carry over 8.5%. This clone came up once. Its specificity is unknown. The sequencing here drew on peripheral blood, taken on day 0 of MenACWY control vaccination. The source is an adult in good health.

CDR3 nucleotides: TGTGCCAGTAGTCGGGGGAATTTAGCCAAAAACATTCAGTACTTC. Translated, it gives CASSRGNLAKNIQYF. The chain is built from TRBV19 and TRBJ2-4, with a tentative D call TRBD2 (6 bases). Trimming stripped 5 bases from V and 0 bases from J, with 11 bases between. There are 15 residues in the CDR3. Germline V gene lookup returns CDR1 LNHDA and CDR2 SQIVND (reference sequence).